This TCR beta chain came from a study of cytomegalovirus exposure and HLA in healthy donors. This CDR3 has 12 amino acids. The germline gives CDR1 SNHLY, CDR2 FYNNEI. Trimming shortened V by 7 bases and J by 5 bases, and 9 bases separated the two germline ends. This clone has just a few counts. Both 60 Vbeta primers and 13 Jbeta primers went into the PCR. Clones were read by immunoSEQ multiplex PCR, and TCRdb kept only the in-frame ones, dropping some. The sample holds about 200,000 clones, roughly four fifths seen once. The TCR originated in a woman in her forties or fifties in good health and CMV-seropositive. The chain combines TRBV2 with TRBJ1-5; maybe TRBD1 (6 bases). Sequencing was carried out using PBMCs. The CDR3 sequence: CASKGDDQPQHF. Here the CDR3 DNA reads TGTGCCAGCAAGGGGGATGATCAGCCCCAGCATTTT. The whole variable domain, remainder taken from reference TRBV2 and TRBJ1-5, is EPEVTQTPSHQVTQMGQEVILRCVPISNHLYFYWYRQILGQKVEFLVSFYNNEISEKSEIFDDQFSVERPDGSNFTLKIRSTKLEDSAMYFCASKGDDQPQHFGDGTRLSIL.